This T cell receptor (beta chain) was profiled in a study of immune heterogeneity within non-small cell lung tumors. Study-wide context: The tumors comprised several squamous cell carcinomas, ten to eleven non-squamous carcinomas and 1 not otherwise specified.

CDR1 is MNHNS, CDR2 SASEGT, per germline. V lost 5 bases to trimming and J lost 3 bases; unmatched junction nucleotides: 12. The CDR3 consists of 18 residues. Bulk tumor genomic DNA (approximately 640 ng per sample) served as template. Doctors removed several biopsies from each primary tumor during surgery, keeping them far apart. Curative surgery was performed on patients who had untreated, newly diagnosed non-small cell lung cancer. In a multiplex PCR, 32 V and 13 J primers amplified TCR beta CDR3. Via MiXCR, TCRdb re-called the multiplex PCR reads, giving one row per CDR3 protein. The table lists about 10,000 distinct CDR3 sequences, about a quarter of them singletons.

The TCR sequence derives from a woman aged 45-65 years with non-small cell lung cancer. The V and J genes are TRBV6-1 and TRBJ2-2, with TRBD2 identical over 10 bases. Sequenced: lung tumor tissue. The CDR3 bases are TGTGCCAGCAGTTCGCGCTCTCTTAGCGGGAGGTACACCGGGGAGCTGTTTTTT. Amino acids: CASSSRSLSGRYTGELFF.